This T cell receptor (beta chain) was observed in a study of cytomegalovirus exposure and HLA in healthy donors. Study background: The Caucasian-associated ancestry cluster contained roughly four fifths of the approximately 390 genotyped donors. Findings of the study overall: The CMV antigen specificity of a few CMV-associated chains was confirmed through in vitro analysis. Some 17,000 TCR beta sequences were associated with HLA alleles at 0.05 false discovery rate in a later analysis. Productive rates of about 90% or about 30% were seen for most TCR beta V segments in an earlier analysis.

Amplification used 60 Vbeta primers and 13 Jbeta primers. TCRdb's copy holds only in-frame clones and misses some; the assay was immunoSEQ multiplex PCR. Among under 150,000 clones listed, approximately 80% were seen once. With regard to this clone: The antigen remains unidentified.

This TCR derives from a girl aged 2 to 10 in good health and CMV-seronegative. The sequencing sample was made of PBMCs.

CDR3 nucleotides: TGTGCCAGCTGTAGGGTAGCGGGAGGCACAGATACGCAGTATTTT. It specifies CASCRVAGGTDTQYF. The chain uses TRBV27 and TRBJ2-3; 9 nucleotides agree with TRBD2. The ends lost 8 bases at V and 1 base at J; junction bases unmatched: 7. This CDR3 is built from 15 residues. Germline V gives CDR1 MNHEY, CDR2 SMNVEV (reference sequence).